A selection of T cell receptor beta chains follows, all from one sample in a study of glioma-infiltrating T cells. From the multiplex PCR reads, TCRdb called clonotypes with MiXCR, one entry per CDR3 protein. The sample has 85,000 to 110,000 distinct CDR3 sequences; 25% to 35% are singletons. The sample taken for sequencing was glioma tissue, nonneoplastic brain tissue, or PBMCs (not recorded which). These receptors were collected from a human donor with low-grade glioma or glioblastoma, undergoing nonglioma brain surgery, or in good health (not recorded which). CDR3s include the opening cysteine and the closing phenylalanine or tryptophan. A D gene is named only where the DNA matches it firmly. Part of the rows lack a size; the others show once, few, many or a class for expanded clones.

CDR3: CASSQGLGGDYGYTF
DNA: TGCGCCAGCAGCCAAGGGTTGGGGGGAGACTATGGCTACACCTTC
V: TRBV4-1
size: .
J: TRBJ1-2
D: .

CDR3: CASRSQVGGINYGYTF
DNA: TGTGCCAGCAGGTCCCAGGTGGGCGGAATAAACTATGGCTACACCTTC
V: TRBV11-2
size: few
J: TRBJ1-2
D: .

CDR3: CASSRTDETQYF
DNA: TGTGCCAGCAGCCGGACGGACGAGACCCAGTACTTC
V: TRBV3-1
size: few
J: TRBJ2-5
D: .

CDR3: CASSGSGGEAYEQYF
DNA: TGTGCCAGCAGCGGTAGCGGGGGGGAAGCCTACGAGCAGTACTTC
V: TRBV9
size: .
J: TRBJ2-7
D: TRBD2

CDR3: CASRGRTASNQPQHF
DNA: TGTGCCAGCAGAGGCCGGACAGCGAGCAATCAGCCCCAGCATTTT
V: TRBV6-1
size: many
J: TRBJ1-5
D: .

CDR3: CASSTSGGQETQYF
DNA: TGTGCCAGCTCGACTAGCGGGGGACAAGAGACCCAGTACTTC
V: TRBV12-3/TRBV12-4
size: few
J: TRBJ2-5
D: TRBD2

CDR3: CATSDLRGGDYNDQFF
DNA: TGTGCCACCAGTGATTTGCGTGGGGGCGACTACAATGACCAGTTCTTC
V: TRBV24-1
size: .
J: TRBJ2-1
D: .

CDR3: CASSLLWTQYF
DNA: TGTGCCAGCAGCCTACTGTGGACCCAGTACTTC
V: TRBV28
size: many
J: TRBJ2-5
D: .

CDR3: CASRLNREPTYEQYF
DNA: TGTGCCAGCAGGCTCAACAGGGAGCCTACCTACGAGCAGTACTTC
V: TRBV6-1
size: many
J: TRBJ2-7
D: .

CDR3: CASSRTRSTEASF
DNA: TGTGCCAGCAGTCGAACACGGAGCACTGAAGCTTCCTTT
V: TRBV6-5
size: .
J: TRBJ1-1
D: .

CDR3: CASSQGTAGQETQYF
DNA: TGTGCCAGCAGCCAAGGGACAGCAGGGCAAGAGACCCAGTACTTC
V: TRBV3-1
size: few
J: TRBJ2-5
D: .

CDR3: CASSLGADRGVDIQYF
DNA: TGTGCCAGCAGCTTGGGAGCGGACAGGGGGGTAGACATTCAGTACTTC
V: TRBV11-1
size: .
J: TRBJ2-4
D: TRBD1

CDR3: CASSLAPSYEQYF
DNA: TGTGCCAGCAGTTTGGCCCCCTCCTACGAGCAGTACTTC
V: TRBV27
size: many
J: TRBJ2-7
D: .

CDR3: CAWSLGTEAFF
DNA: TGTGCCTGGAGTCTGGGCACTGAAGCTTTCTTT
V: TRBV30
size: .
J: TRBJ1-1
D: .

CDR3: CASIGTEAFF
DNA: TGTGCCAGCATCGGGACTGAAGCTTTCTTT
V: TRBV3-1
size: .
J: TRBJ1-1
D: .

CDR3: CASSLGWLSDTQYF
DNA: TGTGCCAGCAGCTTAGGGTGGTTGTCAGATACGCAGTATTTT
V: TRBV7-2
size: few
J: TRBJ2-3
D: .

CDR3: CSVSRVVDNEQFF
DNA: TGCAGCGTTTCCCGGGTGGTGGACAATGAGCAGTTCTTC
V: TRBV29-1
size: many
J: TRBJ2-1
D: .

CDR3: CASNWGGQGLRGSSTDTQYF
DNA: TGTGCCAGCAATTGGGGAGGACAGGGGTTACGCGGGTCTAGCACAGATACGCAGTATTTT
V: TRBV2
size: .
J: TRBJ2-3
D: TRBD1

CDR3: CASSVDGAGEAFF
DNA: TGTGCCAGCAGCGTAGATGGGGCAGGAGAAGCTTTCTTT
V: TRBV9
size: .
J: TRBJ1-1
D: .

CDR3: CASGREGSYNSPLHF
DNA: TGTGCCAGCGGGAGAGAGGGCTCCTATAATTCACCCCTCCACTTT
V: TRBV2
size: few
J: TRBJ1-6
D: .

CDR3: CASSQAGTENTEASF
DNA: TGTGCCAGCAGCCAAGCCGGGACAGAAAACACTGAAGCTTCCTTT
V: TRBV3-1
size: .
J: TRBJ1-1
D: TRBD1

CDR3: CANHEAGTGNEKLFF
DNA: TGTGCAAACCACGAAGCCGGGACAGGGAATGAAAAACTGTTTTTT
V: TRBV6-1
size: .
J: TRBJ1-4
D: TRBD1

CDR3: CASSNRDRGRDTQYF
DNA: TGTGCCAGCAGTAACCGGGACAGGGGGCGAGATACGCAGTATTTT
V: TRBV12-3/TRBV12-4
size: few
J: TRBJ2-3
D: TRBD1

CDR3: CASSSRQLGYQETQYF
DNA: TGCGCCAGCAGCTCCAGACAACTCGGGTACCAAGAGACCCAGTACTTC
V: TRBV5-1
size: few
J: TRBJ2-5
D: .

CDR3: CATGEGLADTQYF
DNA: TGTGCCACCGGGGAGGGTTTAGCAGATACGCAGTATTTT
V: TRBV19
size: .
J: TRBJ2-3
D: TRBD2

CDR3: CASSVGHQHSGNTIYF
DNA: TGTGCCAGCAGCGTAGGACATCAGCACTCTGGAAACACCATATATTTT
V: TRBV9
size: .
J: TRBJ1-3
D: .

CDR3: CSATPGLAGQETQYF
DNA: TGCAGTGCTACCCCGGGACTAGCGGGCCAAGAGACCCAGTACTTC
V: TRBV20-1
size: many
J: TRBJ2-5
D: TRBD2

CDR3: CSTLYGQETQYF
DNA: TGCAGTACGCTGTACGGGCAAGAGACCCAGTACTTC
V: TRBV20-1
size: many
J: TRBJ2-5
D: .

CDR3: CASSPPTVDSRYF
DNA: TGTGCCAGCTCACCTCCGACAGTGGACAGTCGGTACTTC
V: TRBV18
size: once
J: TRBJ2-7
D: .

CDR3: CASSYGSNYGYTF
DNA: TGTGCCAGCAGTTATGGAAGCAACTATGGCTACACCTTC
V: TRBV2
size: many
J: TRBJ1-2
D: .

CDR3: CSARDYHRTSYHF
DNA: TGCAGTGCTAGAGATTACCATAGGACTTCGTACCATTTT
V: TRBV20-1
size: .
J: TRBJ1-3
D: .

CDR3: CASSFRGEQFF
DNA: TGTGCCAGCAGTTTCCGGGGGGAGCAGTTCTTC
V: TRBV27
size: many
J: TRBJ2-1
D: .

CDR3: CSVLRDTIYNEQFF
DNA: TGCAGCGTCCTCCGGGACACGATCTACAATGAGCAGTTCTTC
V: TRBV29-1
size: few
J: TRBJ2-1
D: .

CDR3: CASSENFEQYF
DNA: TGTGCCAGCAGTGAGAATTTTGAGCAGTACTTC
V: TRBV12-3/TRBV12-4
size: many
J: TRBJ2-7
D: .

CDR3: CASTPYGRTKETQYF
DNA: TGTGCCAGCACCCCCTACGGAAGGACCAAAGAGACCCAGTACTTC
V: TRBV6-5
size: .
J: TRBJ2-5
D: .

CDR3: CASSLHGGVTEAFF
DNA: TGTGCCAGCAGCCTGCATGGGGGCGTCACTGAAGCTTTCTTT
V: TRBV7-2
size: many
J: TRBJ1-1
D: .

CDR3: CATNDLTGRSRRGYTF
DNA: TGTGCCACCAACGACCTGACAGGGCGGAGTAGGAGAGGCTACACCTTC
V: TRBV10-3
size: few
J: TRBJ1-2
D: TRBD1

CDR3: CATGQGAYKKLFF
DNA: TGTGCCACGGGACAGGGGGCCTATAAAAAACTGTTTTTT
V: TRBV7-9
size: .
J: TRBJ1-4
D: TRBD1

CDR3: CASSTGTGLDTQYF
DNA: TGTGCTAGCAGCACCGGGACAGGGCTTGATACGCAGTATTTT
V: TRBV7-7
size: .
J: TRBJ2-3
D: TRBD1

CDR3: CASSQDALTYNEQFF
DNA: TGTGCCAGCAGCCAAGACGCACTAACCTACAATGAGCAGTTCTTC
V: TRBV3-1
size: .
J: TRBJ2-1
D: .

CDR3: CASKLEAAQLF
DNA: TGTGCCAGCAAATTGGAGGCAGCGCAGTTGTTC
V: TRBV2
size: once
J: TRBJ2-1
D: .

CDR3: CASIPGGLNTEAFF
DNA: TGTGCCAGCATCCCCGGAGGCCTTAACACTGAAGCTTTCTTT
V: TRBV28
size: many
J: TRBJ1-1
D: .

CDR3: CASSQNVRNYGYTF
DNA: TGTGCCAGCAGCCAAAACGTTCGCAACTATGGCTACACCTTC
V: TRBV3-1
size: .
J: TRBJ1-2
D: .

CDR3: CASSLRVRETEAFF
DNA: TGTGCCAGCAGCCTTAGGGTCAGGGAGACTGAAGCTTTCTTT
V: TRBV6-1
size: many
J: TRBJ1-1
D: .

CDR3: CSVDPSGDQETQYF
DNA: TGCAGCGTTGACCCTAGCGGGGATCAAGAGACCCAGTACTTC
V: TRBV29-1
size: .
J: TRBJ2-5
D: TRBD2

CDR3: CASSLAPYQETQYF
DNA: TGTGCCAGCAGTTTGGCACCGTACCAAGAGACCCAGTACTTC
V: TRBV12-3/TRBV12-4
size: few
J: TRBJ2-5
D: .

CDR3: CSVPGLLRDEQYF
DNA: TGCAGCGTTCCGGGACTATTAAGGGACGAGCAGTACTTC
V: TRBV29-1
size: few
J: TRBJ2-7
D: TRBD2

CDR3: CASMVDSRNQPQHF
DNA: TGTGCCAGCATGGTGGACAGTCGCAATCAGCCCCAGCATTTT
V: TRBV2
size: many
J: TRBJ1-5
D: .

CDR3: CASREGLFNSPLHF
DNA: TGTGCCAGTAGGGAGGGGTTATTCAATTCACCCCTCCACTTT
V: TRBV19
size: .
J: TRBJ1-6
D: .

CDR3: CASSLNSGSPLHF
DNA: TGCGCCAGCAGCTTGAACAGTGGGTCACCCCTCCACTTT
V: TRBV5-1
size: .
J: TRBJ1-6
D: .

CDR3: CASNRLGPSYEQYF
DNA: TGTGCCAGCAACCGTTTGGGCCCTTCCTACGAGCAGTACTTC
V: TRBV7-6
size: many
J: TRBJ2-7
D: .

CDR3: CASSSSAGRSDSPLHF
DNA: TGTGCCAGCAGCTCGTCGGCAGGGAGGTCGGACTCACCCCTCCACTTT
V: TRBV7-2
size: .
J: TRBJ1-6
D: .

CDR3: CASGRLDRVYGYTF
DNA: TGTGCCAGCGGTAGATTGGACAGGGTCTATGGCTACACCTTC
V: TRBV6-1
size: many
J: TRBJ1-2
D: TRBD1

CDR3: CASSLDTRQYTEAFF
DNA: TGTGCCAGCAGCTTAGACACCCGACAGTACACTGAAGCTTTCTTT
V: TRBV7-2
size: many
J: TRBJ1-1
D: .

CDR3: CASSQDTEGYEQYF
DNA: TGCGCCAGCAGCCAAGATACAGAGGGCTACGAGCAGTACTTC
V: TRBV4-1
size: few
J: TRBJ2-7
D: .

CDR3: CASSRMVGANTEAFF
DNA: TGTGCCAGCAGCCGCATGGTTGGGGCGAACACTGAAGCTTTCTTT
V: TRBV2
size: many
J: TRBJ1-1
D: .

CDR3: CASSLGQDNQPQHF
DNA: TGTGCCAGCAGTCTCGGACAGGATAATCAGCCCCAGCATTTT
V: TRBV28
size: many
J: TRBJ1-5
D: TRBD1

CDR3: CASSLSGGRYEQFF
DNA: TGTGCCAGCAGTTTAAGCGGGGGGAGGTATGAGCAGTTCTTC
V: TRBV12-3/TRBV12-4
size: .
J: TRBJ2-1
D: TRBD2

CDR3: CASSLGGYYGYTF
DNA: TGTGCCAGCAGTCTAGGGGGCTACTATGGCTACACCTTC
V: TRBV3-1
size: many
J: TRBJ1-2
D: TRBD1